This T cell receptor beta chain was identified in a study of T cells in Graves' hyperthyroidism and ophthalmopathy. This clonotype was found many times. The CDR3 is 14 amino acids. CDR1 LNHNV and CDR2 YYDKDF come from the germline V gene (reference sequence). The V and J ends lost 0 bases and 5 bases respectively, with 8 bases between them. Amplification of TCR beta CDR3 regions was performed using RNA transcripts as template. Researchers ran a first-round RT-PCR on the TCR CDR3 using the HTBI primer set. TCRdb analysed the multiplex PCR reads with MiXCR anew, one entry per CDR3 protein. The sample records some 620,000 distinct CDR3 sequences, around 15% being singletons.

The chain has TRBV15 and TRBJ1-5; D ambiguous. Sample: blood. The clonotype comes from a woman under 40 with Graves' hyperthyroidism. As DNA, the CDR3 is TGTGCCACCAGCAGAGATGGCAGCGATCAGCCCCAGCATTTT. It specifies CATSRDGSDQPQHF.